This record concerns one T cell receptor (beta chain) sequence. Its antigen is as yet unknown. The CDR3 length is 15 residues. CDR1 SGHDT and CDR2 YYEEEE come from the germline V gene. V was cut by 3 bases and J by 1 base, with 11 bases left in between. The entry originates in a study of T cell responses to AZD1222 COVID-19 vaccine. Findings of the study overall: When two AZD1222 doses had been given, Spike-specific TCR breadth and depth rose.

Assay used: immunoSEQ multiplex PCR; TCRdb lists only in-frame clones, some missing. The repertoire includes under 150,000 clones, approximately 90% of them detected once, and roughly 3.6% sits in the top ten. This chain connects TRBV5-6 to TRBJ1-5; D perhaps matches TRBD1 (5 bases). The source of this sequence is an adult in good health. The sequencing here drew on peripheral blood, taken on day 0 of AZD1222 vaccination. The CDR3 region is CASSYRGGSNQPQHF. CDR3 DNA: TGTGCCAGCAGCTATAGGGGCGGCAGCAATCAGCCCCAGCATTTT.